This TCR beta chain was captured in a study of T cell responses to AZD1222 COVID-19 vaccine. The CDR3 totals 14 residues. Germline V gives CDR1 SNHLY, CDR2 FYNNEI. V was clipped by 3 bases and J by 3 bases, with 11 bases between them. Data came from immunoSEQ multiplex PCR; TCRdb stores just in-frame clones and leaves some out. Of some 150,000 clones in the sample, approximately 90% were seen once. Sequences were derived from peripheral blood, sampled on day 0 of AZD1222 vaccination. The J gene is TRBJ1-2, the V gene TRBV2; D not certain. The sequence was obtained from an adult in good health. As DNA, the CDR3 is TGTGCCAGCAGTGACGCCTATCTGGACTATGGCTACACCTTC. Translating gives CASSDAYLDYGYTF. Full variable domain (remainder filled in from reference TRBV2 and TRBJ1-2): EPEVTQTPSHQVTQMGQEVILRCVPISNHLYFYWYRQILGQKVEFLVSFYNNEISEKSEIFDDQFSVERPDGSNFTLKIRSTKLEDSAMYFCASSDAYLDYGYTFGSGTRLTVV.